A selection of T cell receptor beta chains follows, all from one sample in a study of blood T cell repertoires in COVID-19. Produced via immunoSEQ multiplex PCR; TCRdb's table is partial and in-frame only. Among 400,000 to 450,000 clones listed, over 85% were seen once. Material for sequencing was peripheral blood. The receptors here all came from a man younger than 35 with COVID-19, enrolled during active disease. CDR3s include the opening cysteine and the closing phenylalanine or tryptophan. The order of the fields is clone size, V gene, D gene, J gene, CDR3 protein, CDR3 DNA. A D gene is named only where the DNA matches it firmly. The size field is filled for only some rows; it gives once, few, many or a size class.

abundance: .; v_gene: TRBV5-1; d_gene: .; j_gene: TRBJ1-5; CDR3aa: CASSYLSNQPQHF; CDR3nt: TGCGCCAGCAGTTATCTTAGCAATCAGCCCCAGCATTTT
abundance: .; v_gene: TRBV13; d_gene: .; j_gene: TRBJ1-1; CDR3aa: CASSPQRRRNTEAFF; CDR3nt: TGTGCCAGCAGCCCCCAGAGGAGAAGGAACACTGAAGCTTTCTTT
abundance: .; v_gene: TRBV6-5; d_gene: TRBD1; j_gene: TRBJ1-1; CDR3aa: CASSTYRGEAFF; CDR3nt: TGTGCCAGCAGTACCTACAGGGGTGAAGCTTTCTTT
abundance: .; v_gene: TRBV4-1; d_gene: .; j_gene: TRBJ1-2; CDR3aa: CASSQFGLYGYTF; CDR3nt: TGCGCCAGCAGCCAATTCGGACTCTATGGCTACACCTTC
abundance: .; v_gene: TRBV11-2; d_gene: .; j_gene: TRBJ2-1; CDR3aa: CASSVLEQSYNEQFF; CDR3nt: TGTGCCAGCAGCGTACTAGAACAGAGCTACAATGAGCAGTTCTTC
abundance: .; v_gene: TRBV12-5; d_gene: .; j_gene: TRBJ1-1; CDR3aa: CASAIPRGGSTEAFF; CDR3nt: TGTGCTAGTGCTATCCCCCGTGGAGGTTCCACTGAAGCTTTCTTT
abundance: .; v_gene: TRBV5-6; d_gene: .; j_gene: TRBJ2-7; CDR3aa: CASSRAYEQYF; CDR3nt: TGTGCCAGCAGCCGTGCCTACGAGCAGTACTTC
abundance: .; v_gene: TRBV5-1; d_gene: TRBD2; j_gene: TRBJ2-1; CDR3aa: CASSPGRGTRHNEQFF; CDR3nt: TGCGCCAGCAGCCCCGGTCGTGGGACTAGACACAATGAGCAGTTCTTC
abundance: .; v_gene: TRBV18; d_gene: .; j_gene: TRBJ1-3; CDR3aa: CASSPPSGSSGNTIYF; CDR3nt: TGTGCCAGCTCACCACCTAGCGGGAGCTCTGGAAACACCATATATTTT
abundance: .; v_gene: TRBV19; d_gene: .; j_gene: TRBJ2-2; CDR3aa: CASSIIGWWATGELFF; CDR3nt: TGTGCCAGTAGTATAATAGGTTGGTGGGCTACCGGGGAGCTGTTTTTT
abundance: .; v_gene: TRBV7-9; d_gene: .; j_gene: TRBJ2-3; CDR3aa: CASSLSQGIHTQYF; CDR3nt: TGTGCCAGCAGCTTATCCCAGGGTATACATACGCAGTATTTT
abundance: .; v_gene: TRBV27; d_gene: TRBD1; j_gene: TRBJ2-7; CDR3aa: CATEPGQRYEQYF; CDR3nt: TGTGCCACCGAGCCGGGACAGCGATACGAGCAGTACTTC
abundance: .; v_gene: TRBV6-4; d_gene: .; j_gene: TRBJ1-5; CDR3aa: CASSVHLSNQPQHF; CDR3nt: TGTGCCAGCAGTGTACACCTTAGCAATCAGCCCCAGCATTTT
abundance: .; v_gene: TRBV2; d_gene: TRBD2; j_gene: TRBJ2-1; CDR3aa: CASSGSSGYNEQFF; CDR3nt: TGTGCCAGCAGTGGTTCTAGCGGTTACAATGAGCAGTTCTTC
abundance: .; v_gene: TRBV19; d_gene: TRBD1; j_gene: TRBJ1-1; CDR3aa: CASSRGDRGRNTEAFF; CDR3nt: TGTGCCAGTAGTAGGGGGGACAGGGGGCGAAACACTGAAGCTTTCTTT
abundance: .; v_gene: TRBV7-9; d_gene: .; j_gene: TRBJ2-1; CDR3aa: CASSQQESYNEQFF; CDR3nt: TGTGCCAGCAGCCAACAGGAATCCTACAATGAGCAGTTCTTC
abundance: .; v_gene: TRBV6-4; d_gene: .; j_gene: TRBJ1-6; CDR3aa: CASSDGSSYNSPLHF; CDR3nt: TGTGCCAGCAGTGATGGGAGCTCCTATAATTCACCCCTCCACTTT
abundance: once; v_gene: TRBV29-1; d_gene: .; j_gene: TRBJ1-1; CDR3aa: CSVEKRVNNTEAFF; CDR3nt: TGCAGCGTTGAAAAACGGGTTAATAACACTGAAGCTTTCTTT
abundance: .; v_gene: TRBV30; d_gene: .; j_gene: TRBJ2-7; CDR3aa: CAWSNSPSGGDEQYF; CDR3nt: TGTGCCTGGAGTAATTCCCCAAGCGGAGGGGACGAGCAGTACTTC
abundance: .; v_gene: TRBV6-5; d_gene: TRBD1; j_gene: TRBJ2-5; CDR3aa: CASRDRRLYQETQYF; CDR3nt: TGTGCCAGCAGGGACAGGCGACTGTACCAAGAGACCCAGTACTTC
abundance: .; v_gene: TRBV27; d_gene: TRBD1; j_gene: TRBJ2-7; CDR3aa: CASSYRQGKGYEQYF; CDR3nt: TGTGCCAGCAGTTACCGACAGGGGAAAGGCTACGAGCAGTACTTC
abundance: .; v_gene: TRBV23-1; d_gene: TRBD1; j_gene: TRBJ2-3; CDR3aa: CASSQRDRGRDTQYF; CDR3nt: TGCGCCAGCAGTCAACGGGACAGGGGTAGGGATACGCAGTATTTT
abundance: once; v_gene: TRBV19; d_gene: TRBD1; j_gene: TRBJ1-3; CDR3aa: CASSIVTGASSGNTIYF; CDR3nt: TGTGCCAGTAGTATAGTGACAGGGGCCTCCTCTGGAAACACCATATATTTT
abundance: .; v_gene: TRBV6-5; d_gene: TRBD2; j_gene: TRBJ2-5; CDR3aa: CASRHLAGGRETQYF; CDR3nt: TGTGCCAGCAGACATCTAGCGGGAGGAAGGGAGACCCAGTACTTC
abundance: .; v_gene: TRBV28; d_gene: TRBD2; j_gene: TRBJ2-1; CDR3aa: CASSFLSGRAMFF; CDR3nt: TGTGCCAGCAGCTTTCTTAGCGGGAGGGCGATGTTCTTC
abundance: .; v_gene: TRBV6-1; d_gene: .; j_gene: TRBJ2-7; CDR3aa: CASSEDWGGFGYEQYF; CDR3nt: TGTGCCAGCAGTGAAGATTGGGGAGGTTTTGGCTACGAGCAGTACTTC
abundance: .; v_gene: TRBV7-6; d_gene: .; j_gene: TRBJ2-7; CDR3aa: CASSFAGSYEQYF; CDR3nt: TGTGCCAGCAGCTTCGCAGGGTCCTACGAGCAGTACTTC
abundance: .; v_gene: TRBV19; d_gene: .; j_gene: TRBJ1-4; CDR3aa: CASNPGGTKLFF; CDR3nt: TGTGCCAGTAACCCCGGAGGGACAAAACTGTTTTTT
abundance: .; v_gene: TRBV27; d_gene: TRBD1; j_gene: TRBJ1-1; CDR3aa: CASSFGDRPNTEAFF; CDR3nt: TGTGCCAGCAGTTTCGGGGACAGGCCGAACACTGAAGCTTTCTTT
abundance: .; v_gene: TRBV5-4; d_gene: TRBD2; j_gene: TRBJ2-5; CDR3aa: CASSGGAGETQYF; CDR3nt: TGTGCCAGTAGCGGGGGGGCCGGAGAGACCCAGTACTTC
abundance: .; v_gene: TRBV14; d_gene: .; j_gene: TRBJ1-6; CDR3aa: CASSSTEINSPLHF; CDR3nt: TGTGCCAGCAGTAGTACAGAGATTAATTCACCCCTCCACTTT
abundance: .; v_gene: TRBV24-1; d_gene: TRBD2; j_gene: TRBJ2-1; CDR3aa: CATAGTSGPNEQFF; CDR3nt: TGTGCCACCGCTGGGACTAGCGGGCCCAATGAGCAGTTCTTC
abundance: once; v_gene: TRBV19; d_gene: .; j_gene: TRBJ2-1; CDR3aa: CASSLGLDFFEQFF; CDR3nt: TGTGCCAGTAGTCTGGGACTCGATTTCTTTGAGCAGTTCTTC
abundance: once; v_gene: TRBV15; d_gene: .; j_gene: TRBJ1-1; CDR3aa: CATSRSDRRNTEAFF; CDR3nt: TGTGCCACCAGCAGGTCAGACAGGCGAAACACTGAAGCTTTCTTT
abundance: .; v_gene: TRBV7-9; d_gene: .; j_gene: TRBJ2-2; CDR3aa: CASSNVRANTGELFF; CDR3nt: TGTGCCAGCAGCAACGTTAGAGCCAACACCGGGGAGCTGTTTTTT
abundance: .; v_gene: TRBV7-3; d_gene: TRBD2; j_gene: TRBJ2-5; CDR3aa: CIGRGTSGSRETQYF; CDR3nt: TGCATTGGAAGAGGGACTAGCGGGAGCCGCGAGACCCAGTACTTC
abundance: .; v_gene: TRBV27; d_gene: TRBD1; j_gene: TRBJ1-4; CDR3aa: CASSLRVDRGPGKLFF; CDR3nt: TGTGCCAGCAGTTTAAGGGTGGACAGGGGGCCTGGGAAACTGTTTTTT
abundance: .; v_gene: TRBV20-1; d_gene: TRBD2; j_gene: TRBJ2-7; CDR3aa: CSASPSGSSIYEQYF; CDR3nt: TGCAGTGCGAGTCCTAGCGGGTCCTCCATCTACGAGCAGTACTTC
abundance: .; v_gene: TRBV3-1/TRBV3-2; d_gene: TRBD2; j_gene: TRBJ2-5; CDR3aa: CASSQGEGVGQETQYF; CDR3nt: TGTGCCAGCAGCCAAGGGGAGGGAGTGGGGCAAGAGACCCAGTACTTC
abundance: .; v_gene: TRBV5-1; d_gene: TRBD2; j_gene: TRBJ2-2; CDR3aa: CASRTSGSSGTGELFF; CDR3nt: TGCGCCAGCAGAACTAGCGGGAGTTCCGGCACCGGGGAGCTGTTTTTT
abundance: .; v_gene: TRBV5-1; d_gene: TRBD1; j_gene: TRBJ1-6; CDR3aa: CASSDYTGGSPLHF; CDR3nt: TGCGCCAGCAGCGACTATACAGGGGGTTCACCCCTCCACTTT
abundance: .; v_gene: TRBV12-2; d_gene: .; j_gene: TRBJ2-3; CDR3aa: CASRLETSGSSDTQYF; CDR3nt: TGTGCAAGTCGCTTAGAGACTAGCGGGAGTTCAGATACGCAGTATTTT
abundance: .; v_gene: TRBV2; d_gene: TRBD1; j_gene: TRBJ1-5; CDR3aa: CASRRQGLSNQPQHF; CDR3nt: TGTGCCAGCAGAAGACAGGGGCTAAGCAATCAGCCCCAGCATTTT
abundance: .; v_gene: TRBV27; d_gene: .; j_gene: TRBJ1-4; CDR3aa: CASSSEAGATNEKLFF; CDR3nt: TGTGCCAGCAGTTCCGAAGCAGGGGCAACTAATGAAAAACTGTTTTTT
abundance: once; v_gene: TRBV10-2; d_gene: .; j_gene: TRBJ2-7; CDR3aa: CASSESGPTPYEQYF; CDR3nt: TGCGCCAGCAGTGAGTCGGGGCCGACTCCCTACGAGCAGTACTTC
abundance: .; v_gene: TRBV7-6; d_gene: TRBD1; j_gene: TRBJ1-2; CDR3aa: CASSLGVGGGGYTF; CDR3nt: TGTGCCAGCAGCTTAGGGGTAGGGGGCGGTGGCTACACCTTC
abundance: few; v_gene: TRBV6-1; d_gene: .; j_gene: TRBJ1-2; CDR3aa: CASSDSPNFPRGYTF; CDR3nt: TGTGCCAGCAGTGACAGCCCCAATTTCCCTAGGGGCTACACCTTC
abundance: few; v_gene: TRBV18; d_gene: TRBD1; j_gene: TRBJ1-1; CDR3aa: CASSGTDNTEAFF; CDR3nt: TGTGCCAGCTCAGGGACAGATAACACTGAAGCTTTCTTT
abundance: .; v_gene: TRBV5-1; d_gene: .; j_gene: TRBJ1-2; CDR3aa: CASRGHMIDRVGYTF; CDR3nt: TGCGCCAGCAGGGGGCACATGATCGATCGTGTTGGCTACACCTTC
abundance: .; v_gene: TRBV7-7; d_gene: .; j_gene: TRBJ2-7; CDR3aa: CASSFTGNSYEQYF; CDR3nt: TGTGCTAGCAGCTTTACCGGGAACTCCTACGAGCAGTACTTC
abundance: .; v_gene: TRBV7-3; d_gene: TRBD2; j_gene: TRBJ2-1; CDR3aa: CASSPQTSGGGNEQFF; CDR3nt: TGTGCCAGCAGCCCGCAGACTAGCGGGGGGGGAAATGAGCAGTTCTTC
abundance: .; v_gene: TRBV29-1; d_gene: TRBD2; j_gene: TRBJ2-3; CDR3aa: CSVEPGLSDTQYF; CDR3nt: TGCAGCGTCGAACCGGGACTATCAGATACGCAGTATTTT
abundance: .; v_gene: TRBV19; d_gene: TRBD1; j_gene: TRBJ1-2; CDR3aa: CASSFGTGDGYTF; CDR3nt: TGTGCCAGTAGTTTCGGGACAGGGGATGGCTACACCTTC